This record looks at one TCR beta chain sequence and its context. Per germline, CDR1 SGHNT and CDR2 YYREEE (reference sequence). The CDR3 extends over 18 amino acids. V shed 1 base, J shed 3 bases, and the junction held 7 bases outside the gene matches. The data derive from a study of blood T cell repertoires in COVID-19. Across the whole study: The study drew acute and convalescent COVID-19 samples from the United States, Italy and Spain. PBMCs, B-cell-depleted T cells, or T cells were the source of the cDNA or gDNA that made up the material.

Authors' methods: Counts of nucleated cells, estimated from reference gene primer amplification, were obtained. The assay was immunoSEQ multiplex PCR, and TCRdb's table has in-frame clones only and misses some. V, J and clone size were drawn from that table, and D and trimming were deduced from the DNA. The sample has about 68,000 clones; approximately 84% are singletons. The receptor comes from a man aged 50 to 59 with active COVID-19. Sequencing was done on a sample of peripheral blood. V and J are TRBV5-4 and TRBJ2-7; 16 bases fit TRBD2. The CDR3 here is CASSLKGLAGGPIYEQYF. DNA for the CDR3: TGTGCCAGCAGCTTGAAGGGACTAGCGGGAGGGCCTATCTACGAGCAGTACTTC.